The 27 T cell receptor beta chains listed next were all sequenced from one sample in a study of human T cells and chemical hapten exposure. TCRdb fed the RACE reads into MiXCR, producing one record per CDR3 protein. In the table there are 200,000 to 300,000 distinct CDR3 sequences, approximately 8.6% of which are singletons. Time point: pre-sensitization, week 0. Treatment specified: therapeutic diphenylcyclopropenone sensitization with weekly scalp DPC. The material sequenced was whole blood, taken in connection with sensitization to the hapten diphenylcyclopropenone (DPC). The receptors here all came from a middle-aged woman with alopecia areata. Some clones in this sample may be carry-over from other donors' samples.

This clonotype was counted ten times or more. The chain couples TRBV20-1 to TRBJ1-2; D is undetermined. Germline CDR1 and CDR2: DFQATT and SNEGSKA (reference sequence). V was cut by 0 bases and J by 8 bases, with 13 bases left in between. There are 13 residues in the CDR3. CDR3 DNA: TGCAGTGCTAGAGATAGGTCCCTTGGAGGCTACACCTTC. This gives the protein CSARDRSLGGYTF.

This clonotype appeared many times. The V gene is TRBV10-3, the J gene TRBJ1-3; D gene unclear. Germline CDR1 is ENHRY and CDR2 is SYGVKD. V was trimmed by 8 bases and J by 0 bases, leaving 8 bases between them. CDR3 length equals 13 residues. CDR3 protein: CAIATGSGNTIYF. DNA for the CDR3: TGTGCCATCGCAACTGGCTCTGGAAACACCATATATTTT.

This clonotype was detected only a few times. The V call is TRBV6-6, the J call TRBJ1-5; D gene ambiguous. The CDR3 has 14 amino acids. Deletions cut 0 bases from V and 5 bases from J, with 8 bases between. Germline assignment: CDR1 MNHNY and CDR2 SVGAGI (reference sequence). The CDR3 loop is CASSYSTPDQPQHF. DNA for the CDR3: TGTGCCAGCAGTTACTCGACCCCAGATCAGCCCCAGCATTTT.

The table lists this clonotype with many counts. V and J are TRBV28 and TRBJ1-3; D possibly corresponds to TRBD1 (5 bases). The CDR3 runs to 14 residues. Germline V gene sequence: CDR1 MDHEN, CDR2 SYDVKM. Trimming took 3 bases from V and 4 from J, leaving 10 bases between them. DNA of the CDR3: TGTGCCAGCAGTTTGGCAGGGAGAGGAAACACCATATATTTT. This gives the protein CASSLAGRGNTIYF.

The CDR3 here is CASRPQGAEYGYTF. The CDR3 DNA is TGTGCCAGCAGACCCCAGGGGGCGGAATATGGCTACACCTTC. The V gene is TRBV12-3 or TRBV12-4, the J gene TRBJ1-2, with TRBD1 matching over 8 bases. The CDR3 covers 14 residues. The V segment lost 6 bases and the J segment 5 bases; nucleotides outside the gene matches: 8.

The chain couples TRBV2 to TRBJ2-1; D is undetermined. Germline values: CDR1 SNHLY, CDR2 FYNNEI. Trimming cost V 5 bases and J 14 bases, with 10 bases left between them. This CDR3 region has 10 residues. CDR3 sequence reads: CASSPPAKFF. The CDR3 region has the DNA TGTGCCAGCAGTCCACCGGCCAAGTTCTTC.

This clonotype was counted only a few times. This chain joins TRBV7-9 and TRBJ2-2, with TRBD2 matching over 8 bases. The germline gives CDR1 SEHNR, CDR2 FQNEAQ (reference sequence). The CDR3 is 15 amino acids. V lost 1 base to trimming and J lost 5 bases; unmatched junction nucleotides: 3. CDR3 in DNA: TGTGCCAGCAGCTTAGGTAGCGGGAAGACCGGGGAGCTGTTTTTT. This translates into CASSLGSGKTGELFF.

This clonotype was found many times. J is TRBJ2-7 and V is TRBV7-9; D not resolved. Germline V gene sequence: CDR1 SEHNR, CDR2 FQNEAQ (reference sequence). V lost 2 bases to trimming and J lost 6 bases, with 14 bases between them. This CDR3 is 14 amino acids long. The CDR3 nucleotides read TGTGCCAGCAGCTTATTGGTCCATTCTTCCGAGCAGTACTTC. It translates to CASSLLVHSSEQYF. The full variable domain, rest sourced from reference TRBV7-9 and TRBJ2-7, is DTGVSQNPRHKITKRGQNVTFRCDPISEHNRLYWYRQTLGQGPEFLTYFQNEAQLEKSRLLSDRFSAERPKGSFSTLEIQRTEQGDSAMYLCASSLLVHSSEQYFGPGTRLTVT.

This clonotype was detected many times. The chain employs TRBV29-1 and TRBJ2-3; 8 nucleotides line up with TRBD1. Germline V CDR1 and CDR2: SQVTM, ANQGSEA. The CDR3 sequence is 14 residues long. J lost 1 base, V lost 6 bases, and 6 bases had no gene match. CDR3 loop: CSVDPGQGTDTQYF. CDR3 bases: TGCAGCGTAGATCCGGGACAGGGCACAGATACGCAGTATTTT.

This clonotype has only a few counts. CDR3 amino acids: CASRQGVYEQYF. In DNA, the CDR3 is TGTGCCAGCAGACAGGGGGTATACGAGCAGTACTTC. J is TRBJ2-7 and V is TRBV28; 8 nucleotides match TRBD1. Germline CDR1 and CDR2: MDHEN and SYDVKM. V lost 6 bases, J lost 4 bases, and 2 bases stayed unmatched. This CDR3 is 12 amino acids long.

Comment on this clonotype: Being one base from a much bigger clone, this may be a read error. The chain employs TRBV27 and TRBJ1-1; D not certain. The germline V and J ends were trimmed by 1 base and 1 base, with 4 bases remaining between them. The CDR3 length is 13 residues. Germline CDR1 is MNHEY and CDR2 is SMNVEV (reference sequence). The CDR3 DNA reads as TGTGCCAGCAGTTTATGGGGGAACACTGAAGCTTTCTTT. As protein: CASSLWGNTEAFF.

There are a few counts of this clonotype. This sequence joins TRBV7-9 and TRBJ2-1; D might be TRBD2 (6 bases). This CDR3 has 16 amino acids. The V end lost 5 bases, the J end lost 2 bases, and 16 bases lay between the germline ends. Per germline, CDR1 SEHNR and CDR2 FQNEAQ (reference sequence). This CDR3 reads CASSPREGGTYNEQFF. The CDR3 nucleotides are TGTGCCAGCAGCCCCAGGGAAGGAGGGACCTACAATGAGCAGTTCTTC.

Only a few counts were recorded for this clonotype. The chain combines TRBV6-2 or TRBV6-3 with TRBJ2-1; 8 bases are shared with TRBD2. V dropped 6 bases and J dropped 7; count of bases not matched to a gene: 8. The CDR3 runs to 14 residues. Germline CDR1 reads MNHEY; CDR2 reads SVGEGT. CDR3 coding DNA: TGTGCCAGCAGGAAAGCGGGAGTTGGAAATGAGCAGTTCTTC. Translating it yields CASRKAGVGNEQFF.

This clonotype was detected a few times. The chain employs TRBV20-1 and TRBJ1-4; D might be TRBD1 (5 bases). Trimming took off 3 bases at V and 4 bases at J, with 9 bases between the two ends. The CDR3 contains 13 residues. The germline CDR1 and CDR2 sequences are DFQATT and SNEGSKA (reference sequence). CDR3 in DNA: TGCAGTGCTAGCCGCGACAGTAATGAAAAACTGTTTTTT. The encoded protein is CSASRDSNEKLFF.

The J gene is TRBJ2-7, the V gene TRBV3-1, with D unresolved. Germline V lookup: CDR1 LGHDT, CDR2 YNNKEL (reference sequence). Trimming left V 2 bases short and J 5 bases short, with 7 bases between. The CDR3 is made up of 12 amino acids. The CDR3 loop is CASSQIGNEQYF. CDR3 in DNA: TGTGCCAGCAGCCAAATAGGGAACGAGCAGTACTTC.

Ten or more counts support this clonotype. The chain recombines TRBV4-3 with TRBJ2-7; no reliable D call. The CDR3 is 14 residues long. V was pared by 1 base and J by 2 bases, with 9 bases between. Germline V gene lookup returns CDR1 LGHNA and CDR2 YSLEER. The CDR3 DNA reads TGCGCCAGCAGCCAAGCTACAAGGGCCTACGAGCAGTACTTC. It yields the protein CASSQATRAYEQYF.

This clonotype occurred a few times. This chain links TRBV5-6 with TRBJ2-3; no clear D. This CDR3 comprises 14 residues. Germline assignment: CDR1 SGHDT and CDR2 YYEEEE. The V end was cut by 0 bases, the J end by 2 bases, with 7 bases between. For the CDR3, the DNA is TGTGCCAGCAGCTTGGAAGCGTACACAGATACGCAGTATTTT. Its protein is CASSLEAYTDTQYF.

This clonotype was picked up a small number of times. The rearrangement links TRBV5-1 to TRBJ2-5; 9 bases match TRBD1. The CDR3 spans 21 residues. Germline lookup yields CDR1 SGHRS and CDR2 YFSETQ. V dropped 0 bases and J dropped 2; count of bases not matched to a gene: 20. This CDR3 reads CASSLGPGFGQGRLAQETQYF. DNA for the CDR3: TGCGCCAGCAGCTTGGGGCCCGGCTTCGGACAGGGGCGTCTAGCACAAGAGACCCAGTACTTC.

The genes are TRBV3-1 and TRBJ2-2, with a tentative D call TRBD2 (6 bases). Germline assignment: CDR1 LGHDT and CDR2 YNNKEL (reference sequence). V was clipped by 3 bases and J by 0 bases, with 8 bases between them. CDR3 length: 15 residues. As DNA, the CDR3 is TGTGCCAGCAGCCAGGGGGGTTCGAACACCGGGGAGCTGTTTTTT. It encodes CASSQGGSNTGELFF.

The table lists this clonotype with a few counts. The chain links TRBV6-5 to TRBJ2-1; D remains unclear. Germline loops: CDR1 MNHEY, CDR2 SVGAGI. The V end was cut by 6 bases, the J end by 1 base, with 13 bases between. The CDR3 is 15 amino acids. CDR3 DNA sequence: TGTGCCAGCAGGCTAGTGAGTCCTTCCTACAATGAGCAGTTCTTC. Protein sequence: CASRLVSPSYNEQFF.

The V call is TRBV4-1, the J call TRBJ2-2; 9 bases agree with TRBD2. Germline lookup yields CDR1 MGHRA and CDR2 YSYEKL. Germline trimming cut 1 base from V and 5 bases from J; bases unmatched to any gene: 8. The CDR3 covers 17 residues. CDR3 amino acids: CASSQGMTSGMTGELFF. CDR3 sequence (DNA): TGCGCCAGCAGCCAAGGGATGACTAGCGGTATGACCGGGGAGCTGTTTTTT.

This chain links TRBV21-1 with TRBJ2-3; the table's TRBD2 call for D was not verified on the DNA. TRBV21-1 is reported as a pseudogene. The CDR3 runs 18 residues. CDR3 region: CASSKAEERDYFTDTQYF. CDR3 bases: TGTGCCAGCAGCAAAGCGGAGGAGCGGGACTATTTCACAGATACGCAGTATTTT.

In this sample, this clonotype turned up a few times. The chain couples TRBV5-6 to TRBJ2-1, with 10 bases matching TRBD1. Germline V gene data show CDR1 as SGHDT and CDR2 as YYEEEE. The CDR3 sequence is 14 residues long. With 1 base clipped from V and 15 bases from J, the junction kept 10 bases outside the gene matches. This CDR3 is CASSLPLPGQGLFF. As DNA, the CDR3 is TGTGCCAGCAGCTTGCCCTTACCGGGACAGGGGTTGTTCTTC. The variable domain in full, with the rest retrieved from reference TRBV5-6 and TRBJ2-1, is DAGVTQSPTHLIKTRGQQVTLRCSPKSGHDTVSWYQQALGQGPQFIFQYYEEEERQRGNFPDRFSGHQFPNYSSELNVNALLLGDSALYLCASSLPLPGQGLFFGPGTRLTVL.

This clonotype has more than one count but fewer than ten. J is TRBJ1-5 and V is TRBV7-8; D remains unclear. Germline V CDR1 and CDR2: SGHVS, FQNEAQ. The CDR3 totals 13 residues. With 4 bases removed from V and 7 bases from J, the gap between germline ends came to 11 bases. The DNA for the CDR3 is TGTGCCAGCAGCTGGGCAGTTGGGCAGCCCCAGCATTTT. Translating gives CASSWAVGQPQHF.

This clonotype was seen many times. The chain couples TRBV10-3 to TRBJ1-1; perhaps TRBD1 as D (5 bases). CDR3 length: 13 residues. CDR1 and CDR2 (germline): ENHRY, SYGVKD. V lost 6 bases and J lost 1, with 9 bases in between. CDR3: CAIRETENTEAFF. The DNA of the CDR3 is TGTGCCATCAGAGAGACAGAGAACACTGAAGCTTTCTTT.

This chain connects TRBV28 to TRBJ1-6; D unclear. The CDR3 runs 15 residues. In germline, CDR1 is MDHEN, CDR2 SYDVKM. V was pared by 5 bases and J by 7 bases, with 15 bases between. DNA of the CDR3: TGTGCCAGCAGTCCGCTTTCGATACCGAATTCACCCCTCCACTTT. It yields the protein CASSPLSIPNSPLHF.

This clonotype was seen only a few times. This chain connects TRBV20-1 to TRBJ2-4; D remains unclear. V was trimmed by 1 base and J by 6 bases, leaving 7 bases between them. Per the germline V gene, CDR1 is DFQATT and CDR2 is SNEGSKA (reference sequence). The CDR3 is 12 residues long. CDR3 sequence reads: CSARGQRNIQYF. CDR3 nucleotides: TGCAGTGCTAGAGGTCAGCGAAACATTCAGTACTTC.